Reported below is one TCR beta chain. Authors' data handling: Amplification of reference gene primers provided the estimated nucleated cell counts. Repertoires were generated with immunoSEQ multiplex PCR, while TCRdb's copy carries only in-frame clones and drops some. V and J calls and clone size follow that table, whereas D and trimming were derived from the DNA. The sample holds 150,000 or so clones; roughly four fifths are singletons and the top ten take around 1.6%. This record belongs to a study of blood T cell repertoires in COVID-19. Study-level information: Sample material is recorded as cDNA or gDNA derived from T cells, B-cell-depleted T cells, or PBMCs.

V was clipped by 0 bases and J by 7 bases; unmatched bases: 7. The length of the CDR3 is 14 residues. Germline V gene sequence: CDR1 SGDLS, CDR2 YYNGEE. This clonotype was sampled from a human donor in a cohort sampled during active COVID-19. This sequence joins TRBV9 and TRBJ2-7; TRBD1 matches at 7 bases. Material: peripheral blood. CDR3 protein: CASSVAGTAVEQYF. The CDR3 DNA reads TGTGCCAGCAGCGTAGCTGGGACAGCGGTAGAGCAGTACTTC.